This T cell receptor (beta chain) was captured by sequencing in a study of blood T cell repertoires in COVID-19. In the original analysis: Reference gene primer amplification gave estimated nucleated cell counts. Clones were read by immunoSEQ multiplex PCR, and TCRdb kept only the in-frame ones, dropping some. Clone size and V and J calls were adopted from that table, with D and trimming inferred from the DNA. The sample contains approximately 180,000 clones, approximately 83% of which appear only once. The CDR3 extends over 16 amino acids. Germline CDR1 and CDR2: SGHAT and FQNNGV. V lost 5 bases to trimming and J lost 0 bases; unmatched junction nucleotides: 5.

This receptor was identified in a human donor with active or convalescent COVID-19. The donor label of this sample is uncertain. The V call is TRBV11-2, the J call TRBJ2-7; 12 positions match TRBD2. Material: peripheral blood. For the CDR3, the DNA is TGTGCCAGCAGCAGGACTAGCGGGATTTTCTCCTACGAGCAGTACTTC. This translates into CASSRTSGIFSYEQYF.